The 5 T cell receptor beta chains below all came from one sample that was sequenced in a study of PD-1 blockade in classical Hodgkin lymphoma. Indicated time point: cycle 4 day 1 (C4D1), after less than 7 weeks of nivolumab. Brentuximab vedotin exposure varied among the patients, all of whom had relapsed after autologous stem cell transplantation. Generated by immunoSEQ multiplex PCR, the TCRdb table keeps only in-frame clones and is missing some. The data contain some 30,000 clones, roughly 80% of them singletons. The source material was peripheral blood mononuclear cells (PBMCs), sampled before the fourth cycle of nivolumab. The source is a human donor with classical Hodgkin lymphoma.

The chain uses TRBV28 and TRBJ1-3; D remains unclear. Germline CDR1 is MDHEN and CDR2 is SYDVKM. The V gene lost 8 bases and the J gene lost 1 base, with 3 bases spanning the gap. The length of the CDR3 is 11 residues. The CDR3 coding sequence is TGTGCCAGCGGGTCTGGAAACACCATATATTTT. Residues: CASGSGNTIYF.

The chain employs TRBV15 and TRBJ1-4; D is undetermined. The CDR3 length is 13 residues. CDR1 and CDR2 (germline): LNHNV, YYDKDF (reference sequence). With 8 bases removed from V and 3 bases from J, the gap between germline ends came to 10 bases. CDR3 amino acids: CATANWANEKLFF. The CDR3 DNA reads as TGTGCCACCGCTAACTGGGCTAATGAAAAACTGTTTTTT. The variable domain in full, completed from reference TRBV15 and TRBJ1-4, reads DAMVIQNPRYQVTQFGKPVTLSCSQTLNHNVMYWYQQKSSQAPKLLFHYYDKDFNNEADTPDNFQSRRPNTSFCFLDIRSPGLGDTAMYLCATANWANEKLFFGSGTQLSVL.

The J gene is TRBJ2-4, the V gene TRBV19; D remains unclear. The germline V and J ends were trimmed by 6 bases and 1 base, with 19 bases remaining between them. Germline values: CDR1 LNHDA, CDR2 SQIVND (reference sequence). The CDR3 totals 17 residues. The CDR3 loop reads CASSKDPRVGAKNIQYF. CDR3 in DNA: TGTGCCAGTAGCAAAGATCCTAGGGTTGGGGCCAAAAACATTCAGTACTTC.

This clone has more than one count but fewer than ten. The CDR3, as DNA: TGTGCCAGCAGCCTCAAACGCGAGCAGTACTTC. Translating it yields CASSLKREQYF. The rearrangement joins TRBV7-9 to TRBJ2-7; D is uncertain. Germline assignment: CDR1 SEHNR and CDR2 FQNEAQ (reference sequence). Trimming cost V 5 bases and J 6 bases, with 8 bases left between them. CDR3 length: 11 amino acids. Full variable domain (remainder filled in from reference TRBV7-9 and TRBJ2-7): DTGVSQNPRHKITKRGQNVTFRCDPISEHNRLYWYRQTLGQGPEFLTYFQNEAQLEKSRLLSDRFSAERPKGSFSTLEIQRTEQGDSAMYLCASSLKREQYFGPGTRLTVT.

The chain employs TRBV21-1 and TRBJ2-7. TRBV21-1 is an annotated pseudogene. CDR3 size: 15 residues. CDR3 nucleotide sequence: TGTGCCAGCAGCCCAGAGAAGGAAACTTCCTACGAGCAGTACTTC. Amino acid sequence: CASSPEKETSYEQYF.